The present T cell receptor (beta chain) was sequenced within a study of monozygotic twins with inflammatory bowel disease. Following a re-call of the 5' RACE reads, TCRdb has one entry per CDR3 protein and lacks DNA. The listing records a few hundred thousand distinct CDR3 sequences. Germline V gene sequence: CDR1 DFQATT, CDR2 SNEGSKA (reference sequence). The CDR3 runs 14 residues. Sequencing was carried out using blood. The rearrangement uses TRBV20-1 and TRBJ1-4; no DNA is available, so the TRBD1 call from TCRdb remains unchecked. This receptor was identified in a human donor with ulcerative colitis or Crohn's disease, or a healthy co-twin of an affected twin (not recorded which). CDR3 sequence: CSARQGQGGEKLFF.